These 8 T cell receptor beta chains were all obtained from the same sample, sequenced in a study of cytomegalovirus exposure and HLA in healthy donors. The protocol was immunoSEQ multiplex PCR, while the TCRdb copy is restricted to in-frame clones and leaves out a portion. The table lists 250,000 to 300,000 clones, around 90% of them singletons. Sequencing was carried out using PBMCs. These receptors were obtained from a young woman in good health and CMV-seronegative.

This chain connects TRBV16 to TRBJ2-1; 8 positions match TRBD2. Germline V gene data show CDR1 as KGHSY and CDR2 as FQNENV. The junction had 14 bases not matched to a gene; V was cut back by 1 base and J by 9 bases. The CDR3 extends over 17 amino acids. The CDR3 DNA sequence: TGTGCCAGCAGCCAATTTCCCGATACCGGGGGGGCCGGTGAGCAGTTCTTC. Translated: CASSQFPDTGGAGEQFF.

The J gene is TRBJ2-7, the V gene TRBV6-6; 7 bases agree with TRBD1. The CDR3 sequence is 16 residues long. Trimming removed 0 bases from V and 5 bases from J; junction bases left unmatched: 10. The V gene's germline CDR1 is MNHNY and CDR2 SVGAGI (reference sequence). The DNA of the CDR3 is TGTGCCAGCAGTTACTCACTGTCGACAGGGAGCGACGAGCAGTACGTC. This gives the protein CASSYSLSTGSDEQYV.

The genes are TRBV4-3 and TRBJ2-5, with 7 bases aligning to TRBD1. The germline gives CDR1 LGHNA, CDR2 YSLEER. The junction had 3 bases not matched to a gene; V was cut back by 1 base and J by 1 base. The CDR3 runs 15 residues. The DNA of the CDR3 is TGCGCCAGCAGCCAAGCAAGGGGGCCCCAAGAGACCCAGTACTTC. Protein sequence: CASSQARGPQETQYF.

V is TRBV18 and J is TRBJ1-4, with 7 bases fitting TRBD1. Germline-derived CDR1 and CDR2 are KGHSH and LQKENI. The CDR3 totals 19 residues. J was trimmed by 3 bases and V by 3 bases; bases with no gene match: 16. CDR3 region: CASSPNRNLAGTANEKLFF. The CDR3 DNA reads as TGTGCCAGCTCACCCAACCGCAACTTAGCGGGGACAGCTAATGAAAAACTGTTTTTT.

The chain employs TRBV28 and TRBJ2-1; D unclear. Trimming removed 5 bases at V and 0 bases at J, with 11 bases between. Germline V gene sequence: CDR1 MDHEN, CDR2 SYDVKM. The CDR3 covers 15 residues. In nucleotides, the CDR3 is TGTGCCAGCAGTCCCGGGTTTAGCTCCTACAATGAGCAGTTCTTC. Amino acids: CASSPGFSSYNEQFF.

The chain combines TRBV7-9 with TRBJ1-4, with 7 bases aligning to TRBD1. The CDR3 has 17 residues. Germline lookup yields CDR1 SEHNR and CDR2 FQNEAQ (reference sequence). The junction had 18 bases not matched to a gene; V was cut back by 7 bases and J by 7 bases. CDR3 residues: CASNPLAGLQGGEKLFF. The CDR3 nucleotides are TGTGCCAGCAATCCTCTCGCTGGGCTGCAGGGGGGTGAAAAACTGTTTTTT.

This clone occurred once. J is TRBJ1-5 and V is TRBV29-1; D gene unclear. The V end lost 4 bases, the J end lost 2 bases, and 9 bases lay between the germline ends. CDR1 SQVTM and CDR2 ANQGSEA come from the germline V gene. This CDR3 has 13 residues. The CDR3 DNA reads as TGCAGCGTTGTATTGGAGCGCAATCAGCCCCAGCATTTT. Translated: CSVVLERNQPQHF.

The V gene is TRBV4-1, the J gene TRBJ1-5, with a weak D call TRBD1 (5 bases). The CDR3 is 15 residues long. Trimming stripped 6 bases from V and 0 bases from J, with 12 bases between. CDR1 and CDR2 from the germline V gene are MGHRA and YSYEKL. CDR3 region: CASRIGTDSNQPQHF. The CDR3 DNA is TGCGCCAGCAGAATAGGGACTGATAGCAATCAGCCCCAGCATTTT.